Below are 17 T cell receptor beta chains sequenced from a single sample in a study of spatial heterogeneity in lung cancer. Time point: blood at routine non-recurrence follow-up after resection. The authors sequenced whole RNA from tumor, nontumor lung or frozen PBMC without sorting. In TCRdb, the 5' RACE reads were re-called with MiXCR into one record per CDR3 protein. This table has some 120,000 distinct CDR3 sequences, approximately 12% appearing once. Specimen: PBMCs, collected at follow-up. The receptors here all came from a male donor with early-stage non-small cell lung cancer.

This clonotype was picked up many times. J is TRBJ2-2 and V is TRBV10-3; 9 bases fit TRBD2. The CDR3 runs 16 residues. The germline V gene encodes CDR1 ENHRY and CDR2 SYGVKD. V shed 0 bases, J shed 2 bases, and the junction held 1 base outside the gene matches. The CDR3 DNA reads as TGTGCCATCAGTGAGTCGCGGGGGGGCAACACCGGGGAGCTGTTTTTT. Translated: CAISESRGGNTGELFF.

V usage is TRBV5-1 and J usage is TRBJ2-2; D unclear. Per the germline V gene, CDR1 is SGHRS and CDR2 is YFSETQ. This CDR3 has 14 amino acids. Deletions cut 4 bases from V and 7 bases from J, with 14 bases between. Written as DNA, the CDR3 is TGCGCCAGCAGCGCGGACCCCTGGAGCGGGGAGCTGTTTTTT. Translation: CASSADPWSGELFF.

This clonotype was seen many times. The chain has TRBV12-5 and TRBJ2-7; D ambiguous. Per the germline V gene, CDR1 is LGHNT and CDR2 is FRNRAP. Trimming cost V 3 bases and J 4 bases, with 7 bases left between them. The CDR3 consists of 12 residues. CDR3 coding DNA: TGTGCTAGTGGTTTACGGTTTTACGAGCAGTACTTC. Its protein product is CASGLRFYEQYF.

The chain recombines TRBV20-1 with TRBJ1-2, with 11 bases fitting TRBD1. The CDR3 sequence is 14 residues long. V gave up 6 bases and J gave up 2 bases; unmatched junction bases: 5. The germline V gene has CDR1 DFQATT and CDR2 SNEGSKA (reference sequence). CDR3 residues: CSARRDRGNYGYTF. The DNA of the CDR3 is TGCAGTGCGAGAAGGGACAGGGGGAACTATGGCTACACCTTC.

This chain uses TRBV11-2 with TRBJ2-1; the D is unclear. This CDR3 has 13 amino acids. The V and J ends lost 4 bases and 0 bases respectively, with 4 bases between them. Germline lookup yields CDR1 SGHAT and CDR2 FQNNGV. Here the CDR3 reads CASSSTSYNEQFF. The DNA for the CDR3 is TGTGCCAGCAGCTCTACCTCCTACAATGAGCAGTTCTTC.

In its sample, this clonotype was seen a few times. This rearrangement joins TRBV29-1 to TRBJ2-7, with TRBD1 matching over 7 bases. The CDR3 has 14 amino acids. Germline V gene sequence: CDR1 SQVTM, CDR2 ANQGSEA. Losses at the gene ends were 4 bases for V and 2 bases for J; bases not matched to a gene: 8. CDR3 residues: CSVVYGTVPYEQYF. DNA of the CDR3: TGCAGCGTTGTGTACGGGACAGTCCCCTACGAGCAGTACTTC.

For the CDR3, the DNA is TGTGCCCTCCAACCCGCTGGCCAGAAAAACTATGGCTACACCTTC. This gives the protein CALQPAGQKNYGYTF. This rearrangement joins TRBV6-2 or TRBV6-3 to TRBJ1-2; D call uncertain. Germline values: CDR1 MNHEY, CDR2 SVGEGT. The V end lost 11 bases, the J end lost 2 bases, and 21 bases lay between the germline ends. The CDR3 loop spans 15 amino acids.

This clonotype was recorded many times. The chain employs TRBV12-3 or TRBV12-4 and TRBJ1-5; TRBD1 is a possible D gene (5 bases). This CDR3 comprises 11 residues. The V and J ends lost 6 bases and 15 bases respectively, with 15 bases between them. The CDR3 DNA sequence: TGTGCCAGCAGCCGCGGGGGGAACTGGCATTTT. Translation: CASSRGGNWHF.

Only a few counts were recorded for this clonotype. The rearrangement uses TRBV11-2 and TRBJ2-1; D may be TRBD1 (5 bases). This CDR3 is 13 amino acids long. CDR1 and CDR2 (germline): SGHAT, FQNNGV. V was pared by 7 bases and J by 4 bases, with 11 bases between. The chain's CDR3 is CASTQGAYNEQFF. The CDR3 DNA follows: TGTGCCAGCACCCAAGGGGCATACAATGAGCAGTTCTTC. Supplemented by reference TRBV11-2 and TRBJ2-1, the full variable domain reads EAGVAQSPRYKIIEKRQSVAFWCNPISGHATLYWYQQILGQGPKLLIQFQNNGVVDDSQLPKDRFSAERLKGVDSTLKIQPAKLEDSAVYLCASTQGAYNEQFFGPGTRLTVL.

Many counts were recorded for this clonotype. The rearrangement links TRBV29-1 to TRBJ1-2; D remains unclear. This CDR3 has 12 residues. The germline V gene encodes CDR1 SQVTM and CDR2 ANQGSEA. The ends were cut back, 2 bases at V and 3 bases at J, with 7 bases in the middle. As DNA, the CDR3 is TGCAGCGTTGAAACGGGCGACTATGGCTACACCTTC. It is translated as CSVETGDYGYTF.

This clonotype has ten or more counts. J is TRBJ1-1 and V is TRBV10-3; no reliable D call. Per germline, CDR1 ENHRY and CDR2 SYGVKD. V gave up 0 bases and J gave up 4 bases, with 9 bases separating them. The CDR3 runs to 14 residues. The CDR3 loop reads CAISESMATTEAFF. The CDR3, as DNA: TGTGCCATCAGTGAGTCGATGGCTACCACTGAAGCTTTCTTT.

The CDR3, as DNA: TGTGCCAGCAGCTTAGTCGCTTTAGGCTCCGGGGAGCTGTTTTTT. It codes for CASSLVALGSGELFF. This chain joins TRBV7-2 and TRBJ2-2; D is unresolved. V was cut by 1 base and J by 6 bases, with 12 bases left in between. The CDR3 totals 15 residues. Germline V gene lookup returns CDR1 SGHTA and CDR2 FQGNSA.

The chain carries TRBV2 and TRBJ2-7; D remains ambiguous. Germline loops: CDR1 SNHLY, CDR2 FYNNEI. V was clipped by 7 bases and J by 2 bases, with 9 bases between them. The CDR3 is 12 amino acids. CDR3 nucleotides: TGTGCCAGCAACTTGGAGACCTACGAGCAGTACTTC. This sequence encodes CASNLETYEQYF. Supplemented by reference TRBV2 and TRBJ2-7, the full variable domain reads EPEVTQTPSHQVTQMGQEVILRCVPISNHLYFYWYRQILGQKVEFLVSFYNNEISEKSEIFDDQFSVERPDGSNFTLKIRSTKLEDSAMYFCASNLETYEQYFGPGTRLTVT.

For this clonotype: As the CDR3 is not closed by the conserved phenylalanine or tryptophan, this likely results from a read error. This chain connects TRBV5-1 to TRBJ2-3; 8 bases are shared with TRBD2. This CDR3 spans 14 amino acids. Germline loops: CDR1 SGHRS, CDR2 YFSETQ. J was trimmed by 4 bases and V by 3 bases; bases with no gene match: 4. The CDR3 spells CASSWRTSSDTQYL. Here the CDR3 DNA reads TGCGCCAGCAGCTGGAGGACTAGCTCAGATACGCAGTATCTT.

The chain joins TRBV7-2 to TRBJ1-2; 7 positions match TRBD1. Germline V gene data show CDR1 as SGHTA and CDR2 as FQGNSA. The CDR3 totals 15 residues. J lost 5 bases, V lost 1 base, and 7 bases had no gene match. This chain's CDR3 is CASSLDGGTAYGYTF. The CDR3 nucleotides read TGTGCCAGCAGCTTAGACGGTGGGACAGCTTATGGCTACACCTTC.

In this sample, this clonotype turned up many times. This chain joins TRBV20-1 and TRBJ2-1; TRBD1 matches 7 bases. Germline CDR1 reads DFQATT; CDR2 reads SNEGSKA (reference sequence). Trimming removed 2 bases from V and 7 bases from J; junction bases left unmatched: 5. The CDR3 is 13 residues long. This CDR3 is CSARRTGSNEQFF. CDR3 nucleotides: TGCAGTGCTAGACGGACAGGTAGTAATGAGCAGTTCTTC.

This clonotype was detected a few times. V is TRBV20-1 and J is TRBJ1-1; D remains ambiguous. The CDR3 is 13 amino acids. Germline V gives CDR1 DFQATT, CDR2 SNEGSKA (reference sequence). V was trimmed by 5 bases and J by 2 bases, leaving 12 bases between them. CDR3 region: CSAPTPFNTEAFF. For the CDR3, the DNA is TGCAGTGCTCCTACGCCCTTTAACACTGAAGCTTTCTTT.